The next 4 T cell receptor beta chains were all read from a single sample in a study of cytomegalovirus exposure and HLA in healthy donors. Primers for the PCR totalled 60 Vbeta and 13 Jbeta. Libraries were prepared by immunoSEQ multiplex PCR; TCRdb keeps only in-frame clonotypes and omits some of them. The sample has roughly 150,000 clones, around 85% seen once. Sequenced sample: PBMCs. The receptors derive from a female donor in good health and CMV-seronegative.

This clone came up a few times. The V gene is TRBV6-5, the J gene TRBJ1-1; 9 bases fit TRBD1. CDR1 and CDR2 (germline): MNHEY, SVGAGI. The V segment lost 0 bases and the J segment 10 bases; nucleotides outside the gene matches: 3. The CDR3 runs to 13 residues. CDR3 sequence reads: CASSYSQGAGAFF. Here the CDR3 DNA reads TGTGCCAGCAGTTACTCACAGGGGGCGGGAGCTTTCTTT.

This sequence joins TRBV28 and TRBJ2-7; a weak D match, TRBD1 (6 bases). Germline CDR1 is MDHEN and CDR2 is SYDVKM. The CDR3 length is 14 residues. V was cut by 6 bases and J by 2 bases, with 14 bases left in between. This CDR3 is CASSSRSGAYEQYF. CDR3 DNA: TGTGCCAGCAGCTCTCGATCAGGGGCCTACGAGCAGTACTTC.

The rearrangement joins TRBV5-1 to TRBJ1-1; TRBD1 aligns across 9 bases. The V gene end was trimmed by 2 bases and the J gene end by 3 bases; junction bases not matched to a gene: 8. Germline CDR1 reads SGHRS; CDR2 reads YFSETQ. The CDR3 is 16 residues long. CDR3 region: CASSLSPDRGDTEAFF. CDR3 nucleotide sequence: TGCGCCAGCAGCTTAAGCCCGGACAGGGGTGACACTGAAGCTTTCTTT.

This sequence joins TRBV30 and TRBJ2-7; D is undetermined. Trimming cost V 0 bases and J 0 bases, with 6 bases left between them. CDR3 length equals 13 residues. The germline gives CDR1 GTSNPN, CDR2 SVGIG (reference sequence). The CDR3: CAWSVSGSYEQYF. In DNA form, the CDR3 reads TGTGCCTGGAGTGTGTCAGGCTCCTACGAGCAGTACTTC. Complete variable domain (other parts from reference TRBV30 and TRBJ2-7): SQTIHQWPATLVQPVGSPLSLECTVEGTSNPNLYWYRQAAGRGLQLLFYSVGIGQISSEVPQNLSASRPQDRQFILSSKKLLLSDSGFYLCAWSVSGSYEQYFGPGTRLTVT.